This T cell receptor beta chain was sequenced for a study of T cell repertoires in cytomegalovirus infection. Study-wide points: Summed public TCR beta family frequency identified CMV carriers bearing the relevant HLA. Dominant in the ex vivo response were TCR beta clonotypes restricted by HLA-C and specific for CMV.

TCRdb re-called the reads with MiXCR, one entry per CDR3 protein. This sample has about 260,000 distinct CDR3 sequences, with approximately 14% found just once. The sample holds one count of this clonotype. No antigen is known for it. This receptor was taken from a human donor in good health (CMV status not recorded). Some clones in this sample may be carry-over from other donors' samples. Sequencing was carried out using PBMCs.

CDR3 protein: CASSTWTGMNTEAFF. The CDR3 region has the DNA TGTGCCAGCAGCACCTGGACGGGAATGAACACTGAAGCTTTCTTT. V is TRBV11-2 and J is TRBJ1-1; D uncertain. Germline V CDR1 and CDR2: SGHAT, FQNNGV. With 5 bases removed from V and 0 bases from J, the gap between germline ends came to 13 bases. The CDR3 runs 15 residues.